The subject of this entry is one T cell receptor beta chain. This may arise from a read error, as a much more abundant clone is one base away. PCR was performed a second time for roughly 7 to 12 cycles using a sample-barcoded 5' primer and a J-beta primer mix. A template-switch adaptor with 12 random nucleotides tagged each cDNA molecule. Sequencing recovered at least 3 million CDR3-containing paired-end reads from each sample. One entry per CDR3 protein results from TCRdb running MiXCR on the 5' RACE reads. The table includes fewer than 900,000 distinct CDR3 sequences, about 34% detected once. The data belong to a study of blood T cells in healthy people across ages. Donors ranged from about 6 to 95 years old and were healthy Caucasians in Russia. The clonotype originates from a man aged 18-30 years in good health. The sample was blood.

CDR3 sequence (DNA): TGTGCCAGCAGCCCCAAGGGGATACCAGCGGGGATCGGAGAGACCCGGTACTTC. This sequence encodes CASSPKGIPAGIGETRYF. The genes are TRBV3-1 and TRBJ2-5, with 7 positions matching TRBD2. The CDR3 covers 18 residues. CDR1 is LGHDT, CDR2 YNNKEL, per germline (reference sequence).